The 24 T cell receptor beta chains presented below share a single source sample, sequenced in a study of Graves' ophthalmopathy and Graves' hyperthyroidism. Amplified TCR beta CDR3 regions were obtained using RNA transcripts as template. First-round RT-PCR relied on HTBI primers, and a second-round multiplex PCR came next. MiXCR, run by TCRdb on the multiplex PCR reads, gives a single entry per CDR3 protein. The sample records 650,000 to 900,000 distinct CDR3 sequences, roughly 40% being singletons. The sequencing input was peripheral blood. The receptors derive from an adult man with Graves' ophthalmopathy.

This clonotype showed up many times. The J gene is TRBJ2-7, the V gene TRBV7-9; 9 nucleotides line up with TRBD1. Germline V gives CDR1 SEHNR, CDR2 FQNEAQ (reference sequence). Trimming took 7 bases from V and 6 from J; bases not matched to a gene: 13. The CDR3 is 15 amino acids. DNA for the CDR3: TGTGCCAGCACCGAACGAGGGACAGGGTACGGCGAGCAGTACTTC. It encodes CASTERGTGYGEQYF. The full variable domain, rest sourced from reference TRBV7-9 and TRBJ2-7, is DTGVSQNPRHKITKRGQNVTFRCDPISEHNRLYWYRQTLGQGPEFLTYFQNEAQLEKSRLLSDRFSAERPKGSFSTLEIQRTEQGDSAMYLCASTERGTGYGEQYFGPGTRLTVT.

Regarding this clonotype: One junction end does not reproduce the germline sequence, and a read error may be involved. The CDR3 protein is CASSAIIAGLQETQCF. CDR3 bases: TGTGCCAGTAGCGCCATAATAGCGGGACTCCAAGAGACCCAGTGCTTC. V usage is TRBV19 and J usage is TRBJ2-5; 8 bases are shared with TRBD2. The CDR3 spans 16 residues. CDR1 LNHDA and CDR2 SQIVND come from the germline V gene (reference sequence).

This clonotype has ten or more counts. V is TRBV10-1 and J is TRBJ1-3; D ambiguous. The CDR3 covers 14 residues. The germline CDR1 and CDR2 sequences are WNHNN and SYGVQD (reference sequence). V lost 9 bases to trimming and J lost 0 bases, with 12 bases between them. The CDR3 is CARSLGISGNTIYF. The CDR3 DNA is TGCGCCAGGAGTCTAGGGATCTCTGGAAACACCATATATTTT.

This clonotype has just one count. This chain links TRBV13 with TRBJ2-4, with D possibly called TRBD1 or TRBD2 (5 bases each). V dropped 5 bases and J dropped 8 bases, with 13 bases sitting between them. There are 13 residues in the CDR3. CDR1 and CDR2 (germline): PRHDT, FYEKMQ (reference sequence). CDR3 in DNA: TGTGCCAGCAGCCCGGGACGAGAAGACATTCAGTACTTC. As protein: CASSPGREDIQYF. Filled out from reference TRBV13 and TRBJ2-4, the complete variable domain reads AAGVIQSPRHLIKEKRETATLKCYPIPRHDTVYWYQQGPGQDPQFLISFYEKMQSDKGSIPDRFSAQQFSDYHSELNMSSLELGDSALYFCASSPGREDIQYFGAGTRLSVL.

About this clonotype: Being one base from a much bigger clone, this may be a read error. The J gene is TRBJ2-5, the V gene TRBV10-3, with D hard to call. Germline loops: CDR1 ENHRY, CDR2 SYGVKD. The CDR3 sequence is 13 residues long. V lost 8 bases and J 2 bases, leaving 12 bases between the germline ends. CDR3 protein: CAIGADLQETQYF. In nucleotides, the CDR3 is TGTGCCATCGGCGCGGATCTTCAAGAGACCCAGTACTTC.

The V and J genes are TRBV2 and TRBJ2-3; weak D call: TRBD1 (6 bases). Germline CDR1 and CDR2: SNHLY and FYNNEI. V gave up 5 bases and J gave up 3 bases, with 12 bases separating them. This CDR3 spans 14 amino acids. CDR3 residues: CASSPIQGTDTQYF. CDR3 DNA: TGTGCCAGCAGTCCTATACAGGGAACAGATACGCAGTATTTT.

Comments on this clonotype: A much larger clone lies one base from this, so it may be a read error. The CDR3 protein is CATSNSSGPYEQYF. As DNA, the CDR3 is TGTGCCACCAGTAACTCCTCCGGTCCCTACGAGCAGTACTTC. The gene calls are TRBV24-1 and TRBJ2-7; D gene uncertain. V lost 6 bases to trimming and J lost 2 bases, with 13 bases between them. This CDR3 has 14 amino acids. Germline V gene lookup returns CDR1 KGHDR and CDR2 SFDVKD.

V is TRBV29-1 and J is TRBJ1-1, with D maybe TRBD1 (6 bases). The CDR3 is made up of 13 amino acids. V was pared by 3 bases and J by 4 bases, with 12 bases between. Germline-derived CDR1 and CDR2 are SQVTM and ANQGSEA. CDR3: CSVDVTGLTEAFF. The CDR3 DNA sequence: TGCAGCGTTGATGTAACAGGGCTCACTGAAGCTTTCTTT.

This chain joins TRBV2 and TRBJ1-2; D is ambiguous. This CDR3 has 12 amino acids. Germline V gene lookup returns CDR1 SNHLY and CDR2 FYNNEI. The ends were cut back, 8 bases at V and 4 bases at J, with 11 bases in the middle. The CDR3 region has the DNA TGTGCCAGCCGAGGAGATTCCTATGGCTACACCTTC. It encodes CASRGDSYGYTF.

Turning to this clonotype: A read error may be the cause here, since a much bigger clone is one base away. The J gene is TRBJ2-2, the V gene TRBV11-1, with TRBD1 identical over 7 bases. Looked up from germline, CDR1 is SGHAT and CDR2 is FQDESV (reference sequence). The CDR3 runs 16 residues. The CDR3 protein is CASSTQTTGRTGELSF. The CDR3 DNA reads TGTGCCAGTAGTACCCAAACGACAGGGCGCACCGGGGAGCTGTCTTTT.

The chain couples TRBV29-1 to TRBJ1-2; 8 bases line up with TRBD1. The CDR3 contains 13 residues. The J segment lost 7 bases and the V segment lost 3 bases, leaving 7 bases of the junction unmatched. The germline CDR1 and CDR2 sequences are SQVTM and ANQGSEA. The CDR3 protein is CSVDMDRATGYTF. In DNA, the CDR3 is TGCAGCGTTGACATGGACAGGGCAACTGGCTACACCTTC.

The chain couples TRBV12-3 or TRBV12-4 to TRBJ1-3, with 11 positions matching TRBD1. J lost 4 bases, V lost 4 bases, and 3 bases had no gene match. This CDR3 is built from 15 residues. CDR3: CASSSGTGGGNTIYF. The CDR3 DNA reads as TGTGCCAGCAGTTCCGGGACAGGGGGGGGAAACACCATATATTTT.

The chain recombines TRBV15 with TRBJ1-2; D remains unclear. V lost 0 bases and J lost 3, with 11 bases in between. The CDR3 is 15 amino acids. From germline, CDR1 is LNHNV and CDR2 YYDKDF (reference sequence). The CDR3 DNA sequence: TGTGCCACCAGCAGAGAGACCGGGAGCGACTATGGCTACACCTTC. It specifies CATSRETGSDYGYTF.

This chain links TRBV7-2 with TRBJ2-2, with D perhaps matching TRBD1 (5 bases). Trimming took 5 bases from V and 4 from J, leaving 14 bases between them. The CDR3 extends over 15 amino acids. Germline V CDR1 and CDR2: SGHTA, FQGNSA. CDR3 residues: CASSLLGLGTGELFF. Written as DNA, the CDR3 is TGTGCCAGCAGCCTCCTGGGGCTTGGCACCGGGGAGCTGTTTTTT. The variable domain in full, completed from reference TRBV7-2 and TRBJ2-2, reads GAGVSQSPSNKVTEKGKDVELRCDPISGHTALYWYRQSLGQGLEFLIYFQGNSAPDKSGLPSDRFSAERTGGSVSTLTIQRTQQEDSAVYLCASSLLGLGTGELFFGEGSRLTVL.

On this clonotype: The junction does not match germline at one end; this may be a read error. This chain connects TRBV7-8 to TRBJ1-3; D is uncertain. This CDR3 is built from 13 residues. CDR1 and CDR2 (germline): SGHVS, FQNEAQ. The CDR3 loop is CASSYGLGNTIYF. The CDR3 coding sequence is TGCGCCAGCAGCTATGGACTCGGAAACACCATATATTTT.

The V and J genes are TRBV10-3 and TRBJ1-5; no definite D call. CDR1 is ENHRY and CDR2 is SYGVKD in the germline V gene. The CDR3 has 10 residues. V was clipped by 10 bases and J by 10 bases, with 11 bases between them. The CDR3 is CASSWQPQHF. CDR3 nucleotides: TGTGCCAGCAGCTGGCAACCCCAGCATTTT.

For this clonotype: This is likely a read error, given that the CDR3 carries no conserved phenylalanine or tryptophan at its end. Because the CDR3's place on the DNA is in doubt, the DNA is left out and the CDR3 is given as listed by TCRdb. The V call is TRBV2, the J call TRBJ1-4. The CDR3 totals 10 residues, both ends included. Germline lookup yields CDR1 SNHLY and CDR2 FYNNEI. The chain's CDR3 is CANSEGHLWY.

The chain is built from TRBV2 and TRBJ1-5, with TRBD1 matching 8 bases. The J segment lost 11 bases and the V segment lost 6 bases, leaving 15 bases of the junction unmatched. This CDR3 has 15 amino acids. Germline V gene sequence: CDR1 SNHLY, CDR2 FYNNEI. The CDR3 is CASSDRGSRGETQHF. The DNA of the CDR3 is TGTGCCAGCAGCGACAGGGGATCACGGGGGGAGACCCAGCATTTT.

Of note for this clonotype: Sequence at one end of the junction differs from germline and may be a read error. The CDR3 bases are TGTGCCAGCAGTGACTTTTTCAGGGGCTATAGCTACACCTTC. Its translation: CASSDFFRGYSYTF. The V and J genes are TRBV6-4 and TRBJ1-2; D might be TRBD1 (6 bases). The V gene's germline CDR1 is MRHNA and CDR2 SNTAGT. This CDR3 has 14 amino acids.

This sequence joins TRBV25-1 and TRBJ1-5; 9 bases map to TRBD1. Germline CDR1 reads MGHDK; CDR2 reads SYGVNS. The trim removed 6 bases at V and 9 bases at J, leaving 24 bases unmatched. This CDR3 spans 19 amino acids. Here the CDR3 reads CASSLVAVGRDRVIWPQHF. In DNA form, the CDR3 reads TGTGCCAGCAGCCTAGTCGCCGTAGGAAGGGACAGGGTTATATGGCCCCAGCATTTT.

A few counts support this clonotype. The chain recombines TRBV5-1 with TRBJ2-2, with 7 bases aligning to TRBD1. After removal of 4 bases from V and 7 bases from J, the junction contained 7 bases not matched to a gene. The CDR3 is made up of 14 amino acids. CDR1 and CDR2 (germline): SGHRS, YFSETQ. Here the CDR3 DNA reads TGCGCCAGCAGCCGAGACAGGGTGGACGGGGAGCTGTTTTTT. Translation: CASSRDRVDGELFF.

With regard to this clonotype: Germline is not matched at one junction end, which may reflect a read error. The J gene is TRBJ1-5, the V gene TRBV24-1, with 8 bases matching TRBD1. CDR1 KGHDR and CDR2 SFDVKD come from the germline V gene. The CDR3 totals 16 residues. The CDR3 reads CASSRLVTGGYQPQHF. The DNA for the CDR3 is TGTGCCAGCAGTCGCCTCGTTACAGGGGGATATCAGCCCCAGCATTTT.

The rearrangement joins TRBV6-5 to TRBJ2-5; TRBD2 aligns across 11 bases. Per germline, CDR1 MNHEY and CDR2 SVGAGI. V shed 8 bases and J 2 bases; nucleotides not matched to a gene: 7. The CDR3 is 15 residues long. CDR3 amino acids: CASGTSGGFQETQYF. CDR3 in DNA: TGTGCCAGCGGTACTAGCGGGGGCTTTCAAGAGACCCAGTACTTC.

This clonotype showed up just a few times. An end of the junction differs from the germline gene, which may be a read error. The CDR3 DNA is TGTGCCATCAGTGAGACCGGCTATGGCTACACCTTC. Protein: CAISETGYGYTF. J is TRBJ1-2 and V is TRBV6-1; D is unresolved. Germline V gives CDR1 MNHNS, CDR2 SASEGT. This CDR3 has 12 amino acids.